These 14 T cell receptor beta chains share one sample of origin, sequenced in a study of blood T cells in healthy people across ages. Using a J-beta primer mix together with a sample-barcoded 5' primer, a second PCR was run for about 6 to 11 cycles. TCRdb fed the 5' RACE reads into MiXCR, producing one record per CDR3 protein. Of under 800,000 distinct CDR3 sequences listed, around 40% are singletons. The sample consisted of blood. These receptors were taken from a woman aged 55-75 years in good health.

In nucleotides, the CDR3 is TGTGCCAGCAGCCAAGAGGTGCTCTCTGGCTACACCTTC. Translating it yields CASSQEVLSGYTF. The J gene is TRBJ1-2, the V gene TRBV3-1; no reliable D call. The CDR3 has 13 amino acids. CDR1 is LGHDT, CDR2 YNNKEL, per germline (reference sequence). V lost 0 bases and J lost 7, with 9 bases in between.

This chain uses TRBV5-5 with TRBJ2-5; TRBD1 might be the D (6 bases). The closer fit of TRBJ2-7 to the DNA end suggests the J call may be wrong. From germline, CDR1 is SGHKS and CDR2 YYEKEE (reference sequence). CDR3 length: 16 residues. Here the CDR3 reads CASSLARTGSGYEQYF. The CDR3, as DNA: TGTGCCAGCAGCTTGGCCCGAACAGGGTCGGGGTACGAGCAGTACTTC.

The chain carries TRBV28 and TRBJ2-1, with 10 bases aligning to TRBD2. Per the germline V gene, CDR1 is MDHEN and CDR2 is SYDVKM. CDR3 size: 15 residues. After removal of 4 bases from V and 7 bases from J, the junction contained 7 bases not matched to a gene. CDR3 coding DNA: TGTGCCAGCAGTTCCTCAGCGGGGGGGCGTAATGAGCAGTTCTTC. Translated: CASSSSAGGRNEQFF.

The V gene is TRBV5-1, the J gene TRBJ2-1, with D hard to call. The CDR3 length is 15 residues. Germline V gene lookup returns CDR1 SGHRS and CDR2 YFSETQ. Between the trimmed V and J ends, which lost 2 bases and 2 bases, there was a span of 11 bases. The CDR3 region is CASSFTQVAYNEQFF. The CDR3 bases are TGCGCCAGCAGCTTTACCCAGGTAGCCTACAATGAGCAGTTCTTC. The full variable domain, completed using reference TRBV5-1 and TRBJ2-1, is KAGVTQTPRYLIKTRGQQVTLSCSPISGHRSVSWYQQTPGQGLQFLFEYFSETQRNKGNFPGRFSGRQFSNSRSEMNVSTLELGDSALYLCASSFTQVAYNEQFFGPGTRLTVL.

V usage is TRBV20-1 and J usage is TRBJ2-1, with a weak D call TRBD1 (6 bases). The CDR3 sequence is 15 residues long. Germline V gene lookup returns CDR1 DFQATT and CDR2 SNEGSKA (reference sequence). V was cut by 5 bases and J by 8 bases, with 22 bases left in between. The CDR3 sequence is CSALPKGGVIDEQFF. DNA of the CDR3: TGCAGTGCTCTACCGAAAGGGGGAGTTATAGATGAGCAGTTCTTC.

This clonotype was counted at least ten times. The CDR3 loop reads CASSADRGTQYF. The DNA for the CDR3 is TGTGCCAGCAGCGCCGACAGAGGGACCCAGTACTTC. V gene TRBV7-9 combines with J gene TRBJ2-5; possible D gene TRBD1, 5 bases. V lost 5 bases, J lost 7 bases, and 11 bases lay in between. The V gene's germline CDR1 is SEHNR and CDR2 FQNEAQ (reference sequence). The CDR3 contains 12 residues.

The chain uses TRBV9 and TRBJ2-5, with a weak D call TRBD2 (5 bases). V lost 0 bases and J lost 1, with 10 bases in between. This CDR3 has 15 amino acids. Per germline, CDR1 SGDLS and CDR2 YYNGEE. The CDR3 sequence: CASSVVGAVQETQYF. CDR3 coding DNA: TGTGCCAGCAGCGTAGTAGGAGCGGTCCAAGAGACCCAGTACTTC.

CDR3 bases: TGTGCCTGGAATAGCGGGGGCGAGACCCAGTACTTC. Its protein is CAWNSGGETQYF. This chain connects TRBV30 to TRBJ2-5; 9 bases map to TRBD2. CDR3 length: 12 residues. The germline V gene has CDR1 GTSNPN and CDR2 SVGIG (reference sequence). V lost 4 bases and J lost 5; bases outside the gene matches: 2.

Ten or more counts support this clonotype. The genes are TRBV6-2 or TRBV6-3 and TRBJ2-1; 8 nucleotides align to TRBD2. The CDR3 totals 16 residues. The J segment lost 8 bases and the V segment lost 6 bases, leaving 15 bases of the junction unmatched. Germline CDR1 is MNHEY and CDR2 is SVGEGT. The CDR3 loop reads CASSREGGLGTHEQFF. The CDR3 DNA sequence: TGTGCCAGCAGCCGCGAGGGGGGACTAGGTACGCATGAGCAGTTCTTC.

In its sample, this clonotype was seen many times. The junction does not match germline at one end; this may be a read error. The CDR3 loop reads CASSLDDRTAQYF. CDR3 nucleotides: TGTGCTAGCAGCTTAGATGACCGTACGGCCCAGTACTTC. This chain connects TRBV7-7 to TRBJ2-5; no reliable D call. The CDR3 spans 13 residues. Germline-derived CDR1 and CDR2 are SSHAT and FNYEAQ (reference sequence).

In this sample, this clonotype turned up many times. This chain connects TRBV29-1 to TRBJ2-7; 8 nucleotides match TRBD1. Germline trimming cut 7 bases from V and 2 bases from J; bases unmatched to any gene: 4. The CDR3 covers 12 residues. Germline lookup yields CDR1 SQVTM and CDR2 ANQGSEA. The CDR3 DNA is TGCAGCGCCGGACAGGGTACCTACGAGCAGTACTTC. Its protein is CSAGQGTYEQYF.

The CDR3 nucleotides read TGTGCCAGCAGCCCCCGACAGGGGGATTCACCCCTCCACTTT. It translates to CASSPRQGDSPLHF. This sequence joins TRBV3-1 and TRBJ1-6; 9 positions match TRBD1. The germline gives CDR1 LGHDT, CDR2 YNNKEL (reference sequence). With V trimmed by 4 bases and J by 8 bases, 3 bases remained unmatched. The CDR3 runs to 14 residues.

The chain employs TRBV11-3 and TRBJ2-1, with unresolved D. CDR3 length: 13 amino acids. The V gene's germline CDR1 is SGHNT and CDR2 YENEEA. V lost 5 bases and J 3 bases, leaving 8 bases between the germline ends. The CDR3 nucleotides are TGTGCCAGCAGCAGTGCCGGCTACAATGAGCAGTTCTTC. Amino acids: CASSSAGYNEQFF.

In this sample, this clonotype turned up a few times. Since a much larger clone is just one base distant, this may be a read error. The rearrangement joins TRBV5-1 to TRBJ2-5; 7 bases line up with TRBD1. This CDR3 has 14 amino acids. The trim removed 5 bases at V and 11 bases at J, leaving 15 bases unmatched. Germline values: CDR1 SGHRS, CDR2 YFSETQ. CDR3: CASRVDRSYNEQYF. Written as DNA, the CDR3 is TGCGCCAGCAGGGTGGACAGGTCATACAATGAGCAGTACTTC.